A single sample is the source of the 9 T cell receptor beta chains below, sequenced in a study of graft-versus-host responses after intestinal transplantation. TCRdb's table, derived via immunoSEQ multiplex PCR, lists solely in-frame clones and lacks some. The repertoire has about 100,000 clones, less than 90% of them found once; the top ten carry around 0.86%. The antigens for these receptors are not known. The starting material was unstimulated CD4+ T cells sorted from spleen or lymph node cells, obtained before transplant. These receptors originate from a human donor who was the organ donor for an intestinal transplant.

This clone appeared once. The J gene is TRBJ2-3, the V gene TRBV12-5; 9 nucleotides agree with TRBD2. Unmatched junction bases numbered 12, after V lost 8 bases and J lost 6 bases. The CDR3 consists of 15 residues. Per the germline V gene, CDR1 is LGHNT and CDR2 is FRNRAP. The CDR3 DNA reads as TGTGCTAGTTCTGGGTCGCGGGGGGGTAGGGATACGCAGTATTTT. It translates to CASSGSRGGRDTQYF.

The V call is TRBV11-1, the J call TRBJ1-1; TRBD1 is a possible D gene (6 bases). The V gene's germline CDR1 is SGHAT and CDR2 FQDESV (reference sequence). The CDR3 covers 15 residues. Trimming took 3 bases from V and 2 from J, leaving 13 bases between them. CDR3 sequence: CASSFSTDSNTEAFF. In DNA, the CDR3 is TGTGCCAGCAGCTTTTCTACGGACAGCAACACTGAAGCTTTCTTT.

This sequence joins TRBV6-5 and TRBJ2-7; D unresolved. V was pared by 4 bases and J by 3 bases, with 13 bases between. Germline lookup yields CDR1 MNHEY and CDR2 SVGAGI. CDR3 length: 14 residues. CDR3 coding DNA: TGTGCCAGCAGTTCAGCCCGGGCCCTCTACGAGCAGTACTTC. Its translation: CASSSARALYEQYF.

V and J are TRBV15 and TRBJ1-2, with TRBD1 matching 7 bases. V was pared by 0 bases and J by 4 bases, with 8 bases of the junction left unmatched. This CDR3 spans 16 amino acids. Germline CDR1 and CDR2: LNHNV and YYDKDF (reference sequence). The CDR3 sequence: CATSRELGTAIYGYTF. The CDR3 nucleotides read TGTGCCACCAGCAGAGAGCTAGGGACAGCGATCTATGGCTACACCTTC.

Only a few counts were recorded for this clone. This rearrangement joins TRBV5-1 to TRBJ1-1; D is unresolved. The CDR3 consists of 14 residues. Germline values: CDR1 SGHRS, CDR2 YFSETQ. Trimming pared 1 base from V and 1 base from J, leaving 8 bases between. CDR3 region: CASSLKQTNTEAFF. The CDR3 nucleotides are TGCGCCAGCAGCTTGAAACAGACGAACACTGAAGCTTTCTTT.

The chain couples TRBV28 to TRBJ2-5; the match to TRBD1 covers 9 bases. The end of the DNA aligns better with TRBJ2-7, so the J call may be wrong. The CDR3 is 15 residues long. Germline CDR1 MDHEN, CDR2 SYDVKM. The CDR3 DNA reads TGTGCCAGCAGCCCGATCGGACAGGGGAACTACGAGCAGTACTTC. Translated, it gives CASSPIGQGNYEQYF.

The rearrangement uses TRBV6-6 and TRBJ2-7, with D perhaps assigned TRBD1 or TRBD2 (7 bases each). This CDR3 comprises 13 residues. Germline lookup yields CDR1 MNHNY and CDR2 SVGAGI (reference sequence). V was pared by 0 bases and J by 7 bases, with 10 bases between. The CDR3 loop reads CASSYSRGGEQYF. The DNA for the CDR3 is TGTGCCAGCAGTTACTCCAGGGGGGGTGAGCAGTACTTC.

This clone was seen a handful of times. This chain's CDR3 is CASSSAGEAFF. The CDR3 DNA sequence: TGTGCCAGCAGCTCCGCGGGTGAAGCTTTCTTT. This chain links TRBV5-4 with TRBJ1-1, with D hard to call. Germline V lookup: CDR1 SGHNT, CDR2 YYREEE (reference sequence). This CDR3 spans 11 amino acids. Between the trimmed V and J ends, which lost 3 bases and 7 bases, there was a span of 7 bases.

This clone is a singleton in its sample. The J gene is TRBJ1-3, the V gene TRBV5-6; D gene uncertain. V lost 7 bases, J lost 0 bases, and 11 bases lay in between. The CDR3 extends over 14 amino acids. Germline loops: CDR1 SGHDT, CDR2 YYEEEE. CDR3 nucleotides: TGTGCCAGCGCCCCGTTGTCCTCTGGAAACACCATATATTTT. The encoded protein is CASAPLSSGNTIYF.